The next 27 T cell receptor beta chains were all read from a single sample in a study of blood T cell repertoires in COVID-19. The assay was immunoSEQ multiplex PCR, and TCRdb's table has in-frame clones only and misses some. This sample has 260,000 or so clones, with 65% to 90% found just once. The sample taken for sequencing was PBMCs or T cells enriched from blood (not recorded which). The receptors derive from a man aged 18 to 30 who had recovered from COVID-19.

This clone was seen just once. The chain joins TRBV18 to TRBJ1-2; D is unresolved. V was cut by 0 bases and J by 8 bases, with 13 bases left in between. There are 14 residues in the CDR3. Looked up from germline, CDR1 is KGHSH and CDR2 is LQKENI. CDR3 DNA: TGTGCCAGCTCACCACCGGCCAGGTCTGACGGCTACACCTTC. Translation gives CASSPPARSDGYTF.

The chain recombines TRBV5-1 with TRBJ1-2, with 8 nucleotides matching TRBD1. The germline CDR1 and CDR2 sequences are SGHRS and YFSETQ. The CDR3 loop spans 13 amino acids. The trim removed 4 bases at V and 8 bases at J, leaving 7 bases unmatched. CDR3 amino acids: CASSVGTGGGYTF. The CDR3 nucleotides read TGCGCCAGCAGCGTCGGGACAGGAGGGGGCTACACCTTC.

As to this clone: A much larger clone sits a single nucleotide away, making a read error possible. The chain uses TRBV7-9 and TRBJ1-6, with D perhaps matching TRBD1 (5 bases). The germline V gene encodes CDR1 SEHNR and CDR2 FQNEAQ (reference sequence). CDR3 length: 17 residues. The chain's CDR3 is CPSRPHDRGGVNSPLHF. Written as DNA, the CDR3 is TGTCCCAGCCGCCCCCACGACCGGGGGGGAGTAAATTCACCCCTCCACTTT.

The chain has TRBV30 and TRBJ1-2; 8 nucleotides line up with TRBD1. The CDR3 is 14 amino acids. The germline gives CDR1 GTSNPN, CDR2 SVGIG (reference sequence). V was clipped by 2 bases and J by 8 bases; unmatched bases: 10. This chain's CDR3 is CAWSFNRGTGGYTF. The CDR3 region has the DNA TGTGCCTGGAGTTTCAACAGGGGGACGGGGGGCTACACCTTC.

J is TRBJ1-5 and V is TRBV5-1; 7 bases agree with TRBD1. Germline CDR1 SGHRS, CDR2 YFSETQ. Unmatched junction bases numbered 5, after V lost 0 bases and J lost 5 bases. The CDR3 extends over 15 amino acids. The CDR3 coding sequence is TGCGCCAGCAGCTTGGGGGACAGCCGTTATCAGCCCCAGCATTTT. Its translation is CASSLGDSRYQPQHF. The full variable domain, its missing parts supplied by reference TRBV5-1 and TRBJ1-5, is KAGVTQTPRYLIKTRGQQVTLSCSPISGHRSVSWYQQTPGQGLQFLFEYFSETQRNKGNFPGRFSGRQFSNSRSEMNVSTLELGDSALYLCASSLGDSRYQPQHFGDGTRLSIL.

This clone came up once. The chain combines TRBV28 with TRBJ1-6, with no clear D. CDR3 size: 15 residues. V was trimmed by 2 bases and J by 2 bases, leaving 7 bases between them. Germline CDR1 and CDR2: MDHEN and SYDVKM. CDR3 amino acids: CASSLRLAYNSPLHF. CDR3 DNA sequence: TGTGCCAGCAGTTTACGACTCGCCTATAATTCACCCCTCCACTTT.

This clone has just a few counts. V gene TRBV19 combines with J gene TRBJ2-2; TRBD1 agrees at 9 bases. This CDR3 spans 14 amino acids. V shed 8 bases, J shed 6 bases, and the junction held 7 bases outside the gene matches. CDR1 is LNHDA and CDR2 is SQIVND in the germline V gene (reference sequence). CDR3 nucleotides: TGTGCCAGTTCCGGGACAGGGTTTCCCGGGGAGCTGTTTTTT. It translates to CASSGTGFPGELFF.

In DNA form, the CDR3 reads TGCGCCAGCAGCTTGCCCTCTTCTAGCGGGGCTAGCACAGATACGCAGTATTTT. Its protein is CASSLPSSSGASTDTQYF. V and J are TRBV5-1 and TRBJ2-3; 9 bases fit TRBD2. Germline trimming cut 1 base from V and 0 bases from J; bases unmatched to any gene: 9. CDR1 is SGHRS, CDR2 YFSETQ, per germline. The CDR3 loop spans 18 amino acids.

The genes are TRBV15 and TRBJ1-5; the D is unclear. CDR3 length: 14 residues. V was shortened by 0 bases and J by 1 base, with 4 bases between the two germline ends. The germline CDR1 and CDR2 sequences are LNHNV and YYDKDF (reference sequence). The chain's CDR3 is CATSRDPSNQPQHF. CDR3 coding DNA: TGTGCCACCAGCAGAGATCCGAGCAATCAGCCCCAGCATTTT.

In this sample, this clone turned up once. The CDR3 protein is CASSQVRGGRDIQYF. The CDR3 DNA follows: TGTGCCAGCAGCCAAGTCCGGGGGGGCCGGGACATTCAGTACTTC. The genes are TRBV14 and TRBJ2-4; 8 nucleotides line up with TRBD2. Germline CDR1 SGHDN, CDR2 FVKESK. The CDR3 has 15 amino acids. V shed 1 base, J shed 8 bases, and the junction held 7 bases outside the gene matches.

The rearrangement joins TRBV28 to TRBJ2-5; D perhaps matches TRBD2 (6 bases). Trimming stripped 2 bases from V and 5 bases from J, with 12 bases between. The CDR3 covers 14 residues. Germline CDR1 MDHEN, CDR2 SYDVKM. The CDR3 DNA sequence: TGTGCCAGCAGTTTAGGAGGGCCTCTGGAGACCCAGTACTTC. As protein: CASSLGGPLETQYF.

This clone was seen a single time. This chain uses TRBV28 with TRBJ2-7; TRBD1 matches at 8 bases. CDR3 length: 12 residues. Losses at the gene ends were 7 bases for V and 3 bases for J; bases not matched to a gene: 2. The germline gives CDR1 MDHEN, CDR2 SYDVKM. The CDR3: CASNRGVYEQYF. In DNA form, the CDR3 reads TGTGCCAGCAACAGGGGGGTCTACGAGCAGTACTTC.

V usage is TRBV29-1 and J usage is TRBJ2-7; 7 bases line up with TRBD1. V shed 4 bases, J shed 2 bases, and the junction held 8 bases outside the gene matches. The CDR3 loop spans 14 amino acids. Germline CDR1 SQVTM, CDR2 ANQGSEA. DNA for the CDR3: TGCAGCGTTGTAACAGGGGTATCCGCCTACGAGCAGTACTTC. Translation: CSVVTGVSAYEQYF.

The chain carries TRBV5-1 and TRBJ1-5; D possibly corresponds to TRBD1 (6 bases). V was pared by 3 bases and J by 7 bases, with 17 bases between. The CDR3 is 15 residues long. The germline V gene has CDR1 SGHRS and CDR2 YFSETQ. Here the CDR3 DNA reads TGCGCCAGCAGCTCTACAGGGTCCGACGGCCAGCCCCAGCATTTT. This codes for CASSSTGSDGQPQHF.

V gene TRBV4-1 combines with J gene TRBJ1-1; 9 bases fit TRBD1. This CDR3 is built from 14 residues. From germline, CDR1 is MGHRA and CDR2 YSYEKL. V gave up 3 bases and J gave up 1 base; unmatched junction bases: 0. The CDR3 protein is CASSQTGGNTEAFF. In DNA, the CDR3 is TGCGCCAGCAGCCAGACAGGGGGGAACACTGAAGCTTTCTTT.

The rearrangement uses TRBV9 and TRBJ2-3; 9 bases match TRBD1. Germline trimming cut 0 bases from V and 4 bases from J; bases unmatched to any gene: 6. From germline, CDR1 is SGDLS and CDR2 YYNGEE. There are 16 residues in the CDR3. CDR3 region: CASSVAGQGRSDTQYF. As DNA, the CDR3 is TGTGCCAGCAGCGTAGCGGGACAGGGACGGTCAGATACGCAGTATTTT.

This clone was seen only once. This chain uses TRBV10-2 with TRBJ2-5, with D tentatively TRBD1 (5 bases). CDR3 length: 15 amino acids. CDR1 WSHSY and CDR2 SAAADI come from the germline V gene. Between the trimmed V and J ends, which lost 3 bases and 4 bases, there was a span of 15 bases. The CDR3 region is CASSDDSILGETQYF. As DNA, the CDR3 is TGCGCCAGCAGTGACGACAGCATTCTTGGAGAGACCCAGTACTTC.

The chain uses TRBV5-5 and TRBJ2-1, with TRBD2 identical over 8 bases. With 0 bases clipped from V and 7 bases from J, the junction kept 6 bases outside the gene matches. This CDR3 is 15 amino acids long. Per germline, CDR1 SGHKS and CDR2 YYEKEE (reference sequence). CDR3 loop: CASSLELAERNEQFF. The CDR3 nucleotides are TGTGCCAGCAGCTTGGAACTAGCGGAACGAAATGAGCAGTTCTTC.

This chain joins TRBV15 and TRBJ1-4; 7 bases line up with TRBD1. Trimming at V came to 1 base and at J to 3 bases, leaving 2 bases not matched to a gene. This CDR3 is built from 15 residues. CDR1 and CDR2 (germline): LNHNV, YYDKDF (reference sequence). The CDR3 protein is CATSRVGGSNEKLFF. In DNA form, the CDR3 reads TGTGCCACCAGCAGAGTAGGGGGCTCTAATGAAAAACTGTTTTTT.

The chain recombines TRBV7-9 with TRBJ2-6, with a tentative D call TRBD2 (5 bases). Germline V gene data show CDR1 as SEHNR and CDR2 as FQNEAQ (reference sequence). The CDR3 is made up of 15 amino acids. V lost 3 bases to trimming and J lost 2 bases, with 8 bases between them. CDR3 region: CASSFGGPGANVLTF. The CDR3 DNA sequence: TGTGCCAGCAGCTTCGGAGGTCCTGGGGCCAACGTCCTGACTTTC.

CDR3 region: CASSVGTSGRMSDTQYF. Here the CDR3 DNA reads TGCGCCAGCAGCGTGGGCACTAGCGGGAGGATGTCAGATACGCAGTATTTT. The chain employs TRBV5-1 and TRBJ2-3; 12 bases align to TRBD2. The J segment lost 4 bases and the V segment lost 4 bases, leaving 10 bases of the junction unmatched. Germline loops: CDR1 SGHRS, CDR2 YFSETQ. The CDR3 length is 17 residues.

The CDR3 here is CASSHGLAGAIGETQYF. CDR3 in DNA: TGTGCCAGCAGCCATGGACTAGCGGGAGCTATCGGGGAGACCCAGTACTTC. The V gene is TRBV14, the J gene TRBJ2-5; 13 bases fit TRBD2. Germline trimming cut 3 bases from V and 5 bases from J; bases unmatched to any gene: 9. Germline V gene sequence: CDR1 SGHDN, CDR2 FVKESK. This CDR3 is built from 17 residues. The variable domain in full, with the rest retrieved from reference TRBV14 and TRBJ2-5, is EAGVTQFPSHSVIEKGQTVTLRCDPISGHDNLYWYRRVMGKEIKFLLHFVKESKQDESGMPNNRFLAERTGGTYSTLKVQPAELEDSGVYFCASSHGLAGAIGETQYFGPGTRLLVL.

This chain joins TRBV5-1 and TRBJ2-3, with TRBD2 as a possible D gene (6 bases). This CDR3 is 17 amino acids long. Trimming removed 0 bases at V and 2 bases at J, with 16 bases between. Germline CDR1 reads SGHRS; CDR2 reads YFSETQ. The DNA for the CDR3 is TGCGCCAGCAGCTTGGGTTCGGGCGGGGCGTCCACAGATACGCAGTATTTT. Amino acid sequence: CASSLGSGGASTDTQYF. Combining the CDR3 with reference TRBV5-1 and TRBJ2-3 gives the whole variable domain KAGVTQTPRYLIKTRGQQVTLSCSPISGHRSVSWYQQTPGQGLQFLFEYFSETQRNKGNFPGRFSGRQFSNSRSEMNVSTLELGDSALYLCASSLGSGGASTDTQYFGPGTRLTVL.

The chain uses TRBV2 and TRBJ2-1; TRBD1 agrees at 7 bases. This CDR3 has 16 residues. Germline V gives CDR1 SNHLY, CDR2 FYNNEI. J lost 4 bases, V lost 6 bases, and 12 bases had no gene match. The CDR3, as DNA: TGTGCCAGCAGAGGGGGCGTGGGACAGTTATACAATGAGCAGTTCTTC. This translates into CASRGGVGQLYNEQFF.

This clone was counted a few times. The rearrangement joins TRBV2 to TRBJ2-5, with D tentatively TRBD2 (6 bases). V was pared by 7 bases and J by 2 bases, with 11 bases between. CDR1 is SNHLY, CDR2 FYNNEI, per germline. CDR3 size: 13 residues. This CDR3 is CASKGGWQETQYF. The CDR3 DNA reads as TGTGCCAGCAAGGGAGGTTGGCAAGAGACCCAGTACTTC.

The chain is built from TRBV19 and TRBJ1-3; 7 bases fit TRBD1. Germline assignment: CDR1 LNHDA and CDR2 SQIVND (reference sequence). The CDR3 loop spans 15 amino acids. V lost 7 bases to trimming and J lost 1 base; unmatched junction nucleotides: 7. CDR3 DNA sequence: TGTGCCAGTACCCAAGGGGGCAGTTCTGGAAACACCATATATTTT. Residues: CASTQGGSSGNTIYF.

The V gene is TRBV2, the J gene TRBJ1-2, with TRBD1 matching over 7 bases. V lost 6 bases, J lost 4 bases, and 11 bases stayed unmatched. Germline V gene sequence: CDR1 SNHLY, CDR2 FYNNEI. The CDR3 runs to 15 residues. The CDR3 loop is CASSSSTGPGYGYTF. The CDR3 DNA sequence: TGTGCCAGCAGCTCGTCGACAGGGCCAGGCTATGGCTACACCTTC.